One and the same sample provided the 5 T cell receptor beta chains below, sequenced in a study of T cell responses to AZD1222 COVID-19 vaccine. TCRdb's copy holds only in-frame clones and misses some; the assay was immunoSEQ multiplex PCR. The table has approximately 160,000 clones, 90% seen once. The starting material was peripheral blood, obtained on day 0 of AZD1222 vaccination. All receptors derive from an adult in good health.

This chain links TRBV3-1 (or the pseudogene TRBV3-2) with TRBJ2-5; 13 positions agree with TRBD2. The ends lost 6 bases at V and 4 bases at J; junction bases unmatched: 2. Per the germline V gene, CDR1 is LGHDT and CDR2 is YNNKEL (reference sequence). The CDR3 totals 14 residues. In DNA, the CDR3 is TGTGCCAGCAGAAGACTAGCGGGGGGAGAGACCCAGTACTTC. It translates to CASRRLAGGETQYF.

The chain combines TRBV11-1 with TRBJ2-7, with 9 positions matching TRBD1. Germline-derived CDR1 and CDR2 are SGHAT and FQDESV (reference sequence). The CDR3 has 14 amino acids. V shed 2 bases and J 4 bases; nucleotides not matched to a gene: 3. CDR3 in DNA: TGTGCCAGCAGCTTATTACAGGGGGCGTACGAGCAGTACTTC. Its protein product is CASSLLQGAYEQYF.

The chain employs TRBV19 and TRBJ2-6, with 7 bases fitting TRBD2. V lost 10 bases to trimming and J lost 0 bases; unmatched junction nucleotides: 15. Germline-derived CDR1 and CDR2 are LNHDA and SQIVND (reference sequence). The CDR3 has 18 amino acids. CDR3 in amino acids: CATRRSGALSSGANVLTF. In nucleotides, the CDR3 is TGTGCCACTAGACGAAGCGGGGCTCTTAGCTCTGGGGCCAACGTCCTGACTTTC. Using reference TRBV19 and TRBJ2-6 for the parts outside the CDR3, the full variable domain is DGGITQSPKYLFRKEGQNVTLSCEQNLNHDAMYWYRQDPGQGLRLIYYSQIVNDFQKGDIAEGYSVSREKKESFPLTVTSAQKNPTAFYLCATRRSGALSSGANVLTFGAGSRLTVL.

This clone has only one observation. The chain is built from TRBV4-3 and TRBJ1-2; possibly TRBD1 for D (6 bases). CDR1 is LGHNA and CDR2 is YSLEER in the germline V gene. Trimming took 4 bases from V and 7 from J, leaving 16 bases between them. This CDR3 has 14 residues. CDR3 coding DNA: TGCGCCAGCAGCCTCCATACAGGGTCGGGTGGCTACACCTTC. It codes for CASSLHTGSGGYTF.

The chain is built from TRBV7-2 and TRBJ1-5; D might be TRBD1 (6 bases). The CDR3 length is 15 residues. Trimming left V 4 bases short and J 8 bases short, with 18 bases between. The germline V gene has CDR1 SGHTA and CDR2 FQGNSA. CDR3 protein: CASSSGQSDSEPQHF. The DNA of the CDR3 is TGTGCCAGCAGCTCTGGACAGTCAGACTCTGAGCCCCAGCATTTT.